This is a list of T cell receptor beta chains from one sample in a study of memory CD4+ T cells and cytomegalovirus serostatus. TCRdb's table, derived via immunoSEQ multiplex PCR, lists solely in-frame clones and lacks some. The table lists 50,000 or so clones, roughly 80% of them singletons. Sequencing input: memory CD4+ T cells from blood. The source is an adult in good health and CMV-seronegative. Each CDR3 is given without its conserved first and last residue. Some rows mark clone size as missing; the rest say once, few, many or name a class of expanded clone.

v_gene	j_gene	abundance	CDR3aa
TRBV2	TRBJ1-6	once	ASSELGDSPLH
TRBV4-1	TRBJ2-1	-	ASSLRTGQIYNEQF
TRBV5-1	TRBJ2-3	-	ASSLTSGRTDTQY
TRBV2	TRBJ1-2	-	ASNIQGVYGYT
TRBV2	TRBJ2-1	-	ASSEQRKF
TRBV6-6	TRBJ2-7	-	ASSQNSGQRTYEQY
TRBV5-1	TRBJ2-2	-	ASSFQQGTGELF
TRBV6-6	TRBJ2-3	-	ASTGTTGGTDTQY
TRBV6-5	TRBJ1-6	-	ASSYSGSLH
TRBV7-2	TRBJ1-5	few	ASSLAAIPAGGPFQPQH
TRBV29-1	TRBJ2-7	few	SVEDSTYEQY
TRBV4-2	TRBJ1-5	few	ASSPPGNQPQH
TRBV6-1	TRBJ1-2	-	ASSEQGNYGYT
TRBV25-1	TRBJ2-2	-	ASSEGTGGYTGELF
TRBV28	TRBJ1-5	-	ASIRWETGSNQPQH
TRBV5-1	TRBJ1-3	-	ASSLDRTAGNTIY